The 32 T cell receptor beta chains below were found in one sample sequenced in a study of OX40 agonist ivuxolimab in advanced cancers. Here immunoSEQ multiplex PCR was the method, and the copy in TCRdb shows in-frame clones only, minus some. The sample has 70,000 to 85,000 clones; 85% are singletons. Sequencing was performed on CD4+ or CD8+ T cells sorted from blood, taken in a trial of the OX40 agonist ivuxolimab. These receptors were taken from an adult with an advanced solid tumor such as melanoma, head and neck, liver or kidney cancer.

This chain joins TRBV11-2 and TRBJ2-7, with D perhaps assigned TRBD1 or TRBD2 (6 bases each). Trimming shortened V by 1 base and J by 5 bases, and 12 bases separated the two germline ends. The CDR3 has 14 amino acids. Germline V CDR1 and CDR2: SGHAT, FQNNGV. The CDR3, as DNA: TGTGCCAGCAGCTTAGGGAGGGCAGGGGACGAGCAGTACGTC. It yields the protein CASSLGRAGDEQYV.

V usage is TRBV7-2 and J usage is TRBJ1-2; no firm D call. Germline V gives CDR1 SGHTA, CDR2 FQGNSA. V lost 2 bases, J lost 4 bases, and 2 bases lay in between. The CDR3 sequence is 11 residues long. CDR3 DNA: TGTGCCAGCAGCTTAAGCTATGGCTACACCTTC. It specifies CASSLSYGYTF.

The chain uses TRBV25-1 and TRBJ2-1; no clear D gene. This CDR3 spans 11 amino acids. V lost 7 bases and J lost 8, with 9 bases in between. In germline, CDR1 is MGHDK, CDR2 SYGVNS. The CDR3 region has the DNA TGTGCCAGCAATTGGGCTTATGAGCAGTTCTTC. Amino acid sequence: CASNWAYEQFF. Supplemented by reference TRBV25-1 and TRBJ2-1, the full variable domain reads EADIYQTPRYLVIGTGKKITLECSQTMGHDKMYWYQQDPGMELHLIHYSYGVNSTEKGDLSSESTVSRIRTEHFPLTLESARPSHTSQYLCASNWAYEQFFGPGTRLTVL.

This clone was observed a handful of times. The chain combines TRBV28 with TRBJ2-1; 8 nucleotides match TRBD2. The germline gives CDR1 MDHEN, CDR2 SYDVKM. V dropped 6 bases and J dropped 2; count of bases not matched to a gene: 3. The CDR3 length is 14 residues. The CDR3 sequence is CASRSTSAYNEQFF. In DNA form, the CDR3 reads TGTGCCAGCAGGTCGACTAGCGCCTACAATGAGCAGTTCTTC. Drawing the rest from reference TRBV28 and TRBJ2-1, the complete variable domain is DVKVTQSSRYLVKRTGEKVFLECVQDMDHENMFWYRQDPGLGLRLIYFSYDVKMKEKGDIPEGYSVSREKKERFSLILESASTNQTSMYLCASRSTSAYNEQFFGPGTRLTVL.

The genes are TRBV11-3 and TRBJ2-1; TRBD2 matches 11 bases. V was clipped by 5 bases and J by 9 bases; unmatched bases: 12. The germline V gene encodes CDR1 SGHNT and CDR2 YENEEA. This CDR3 comprises 16 residues. The CDR3 region is CASSHPVTSGSTEQFF. CDR3 DNA sequence: TGTGCCAGCAGCCACCCCGTTACTAGCGGGAGCACTGAGCAGTTCTTC. The whole variable domain, remainder taken from reference TRBV11-3 and TRBJ2-1, is EAGVVQSPRYKIIEKKQPVAFWCNPISGHNTLYWYLQNLGQGPELLIRYENEEAVDDSQLPKDRFSAERLKGVDSTLKIQPAELGDSAVYLCASSHPVTSGSTEQFFGPGTRLTVL.

This clone was seen only once. This sequence joins TRBV19 and TRBJ2-4; 8 bases agree with TRBD1. Trimming cost V 4 bases and J 3 bases; bases outside gene matches: 8. The CDR3 is 16 residues long. From germline, CDR1 is LNHDA and CDR2 SQIVND (reference sequence). Here the CDR3 DNA reads TGTGCCAGTAGTAAAGACAGGGGCACGGGCAAAAACATTCAGTACTTC. Translation: CASSKDRGTGKNIQYF.

The chain couples TRBV7-9 to TRBJ2-1; no definite D call. Trimming removed 0 bases at V and 4 bases at J, with 10 bases between. CDR3 size: 15 residues. Germline values: CDR1 SEHNR, CDR2 FQNEAQ (reference sequence). CDR3 bases: TGTGCCAGCAGCTTAGCGGGGAAACGATACAATGAGCAGTTCTTC. Translation: CASSLAGKRYNEQFF.

The chain is built from TRBV18 and TRBJ1-2; 7 bases map to TRBD1. Looked up from germline, CDR1 is KGHSH and CDR2 is LQKENI. CDR3 length: 15 residues. V lost 5 bases, J lost 6 bases, and 12 bases stayed unmatched. The CDR3 bases are TGTGCCAGCTCATCTAGACAGGGACAAGAGGATGGCTACACCTTC. This encodes CASSSRQGQEDGYTF.

The gene calls are TRBV28 and TRBJ2-5, with D perhaps TRBD2 (6 bases). CDR1 MDHEN and CDR2 SYDVKM come from the germline V gene. This CDR3 has 14 amino acids. Trimming removed 1 base from V and 7 bases from J, with 13 bases in between. CDR3 in DNA: TGTGCCAGCAGTTTATCCGGGGGTATAGCGACCCAGTACTTC. Translated: CASSLSGGIATQYF. Together with reference TRBV28 and TRBJ2-5, the CDR3 gives the full variable domain: DVKVTQSSRYLVKRTGEKVFLECVQDMDHENMFWYRQDPGLGLRLIYFSYDVKMKEKGDIPEGYSVSREKKERFSLILESASTNQTSMYLCASSLSGGIATQYFGPGTRLLVL.

This clone came up a few times. The rearrangement joins TRBV4-2 to TRBJ1-6; possibly TRBD1 for D (6 bases). Germline CDR1 reads LGHNA; CDR2 reads YNFKEQ. The CDR3 runs to 14 residues. Trimming took off 2 bases at V and 9 bases at J, with 11 bases between the two ends. This CDR3 reads CASSQPDSSSPLHF. CDR3 sequence (DNA): TGTGCCAGCAGCCAACCGGACAGCAGTTCACCCCTCCACTTT.

The rearrangement joins TRBV2 to TRBJ1-2, with D unresolved. V was clipped by 10 bases and J by 0 bases, with 12 bases between them. Per the germline V gene, CDR1 is SNHLY and CDR2 is FYNNEI. The CDR3 loop spans 13 amino acids. Here the CDR3 DNA reads TGTGCCATAGCACCGAGTACTAACTATGGCTACACCTTC. Its translation is CAIAPSTNYGYTF. The full variable domain, in which reference TRBV2 and TRBJ1-2 provide the parts outside the CDR3, is EPEVTQTPSHQVTQMGQEVILRCVPISNHLYFYWYRQILGQKVEFLVSFYNNEISEKSEIFDDQFSVERPDGSNFTLKIRSTKLEDSAMYFCAIAPSTNYGYTFGSGTRLTVV.

The chain uses TRBV7-8 and TRBJ2-7, with D possibly TRBD2 on 5 matching bases. This CDR3 has 14 amino acids. The V end lost 5 bases, the J end lost 0 bases, and 11 bases lay between the germline ends. Germline-derived CDR1 and CDR2 are SGHVS and FQNEAQ. CDR3 in DNA: TGTGCCAGCAGCGTCACTAGGAGCTCCTACGAGCAGTACGTC. Translating it yields CASSVTRSSYEQYV.

The rearrangement uses TRBV27 and TRBJ2-3, with 12 bases identical to TRBD2. The V gene's germline CDR1 is MNHEY and CDR2 SMNVEV (reference sequence). The length of the CDR3 is 15 residues. Trimming at V came to 4 bases and at J to 1 base, leaving 0 bases not matched to a gene. CDR3 in DNA: TGTGCCAGCAGTTGGACTAGCGGGGGCACAGATACGCAGTATTTT. It translates to CASSWTSGGTDTQYF.

V gene TRBV19 combines with J gene TRBJ2-1, with a tentative D call TRBD1 (5 bases). The CDR3 runs to 14 residues. V lost 7 bases and J lost 1, with 11 bases in between. Germline CDR1 LNHDA, CDR2 SQIVND (reference sequence). The chain's CDR3 is CASNGRASYNEQFF. CDR3 bases: TGTGCCAGTAATGGCAGGGCTTCCTACAATGAGCAGTTCTTC.

This clone was detected only a few times. This sequence joins TRBV5-5 and TRBJ1-1; TRBD1 matches 10 bases. The CDR3 spans 14 residues. The germline gives CDR1 SGHKS, CDR2 YYEKEE (reference sequence). With V trimmed by 0 bases and J by 6 bases, 2 bases remained unmatched. CDR3 residues: CASSLGQGASEAFF. The CDR3 bases are TGTGCCAGCAGCTTGGGACAGGGGGCTTCTGAAGCTTTCTTT.

This clone was seen a handful of times. V and J are TRBV6-1 and TRBJ2-5; TRBD1 matches at 10 bases. The CDR3 consists of 15 residues. Looked up from germline, CDR1 is MNHNS and CDR2 is SASEGT. Unmatched junction bases numbered 7, after V lost 4 bases and J lost 5 bases. The CDR3 coding sequence is TGTGCCAGCAGTGCAGACAGGGGGCGGGGGGAGACCCAGTACTTC. Its protein product is CASSADRGRGETQYF.

This clone was seen more than once but under ten times. V and J are TRBV5-6 and TRBJ1-2; D might be TRBD1 (6 bases). Germline-derived CDR1 and CDR2 are SGHDT and YYEEEE. There are 15 residues in the CDR3. The V and J ends lost 1 base and 2 bases respectively, with 12 bases between them. The CDR3 spells CASSLRGQNNYGYTF. In DNA form, the CDR3 reads TGTGCCAGCAGCTTGCGAGGACAGAACAACTATGGCTACACCTTC.

The gene calls are TRBV7-2 and TRBJ1-3, with D possibly matching TRBD1 (6 bases). Trimming pared 6 bases from V and 7 bases from J, leaving 16 bases between. The V gene's germline CDR1 is SGHTA and CDR2 FQGNSA. CDR3 length: 14 amino acids. CDR3 residues: CASSLGDIPNTIYF. The CDR3 DNA sequence: TGTGCCAGCAGTTTGGGGGACATACCCAACACCATATATTTT.

This clone showed up just once. The gene calls are TRBV19 and TRBJ2-2; a weak D match, TRBD2 (5 bases). This CDR3 region has 14 residues. The germline V and J ends were trimmed by 7 bases and 6 bases, with 15 bases remaining between them. Germline V gene lookup returns CDR1 LNHDA and CDR2 SQIVND (reference sequence). The CDR3 DNA reads TGTGCCAGTAAGCGGAATAATGGTGCCGGGGAGCTGTTTTTT. Translated: CASKRNNGAGELFF.

This chain links TRBV5-4 with TRBJ1-1, with 7 bases identical to TRBD1. The CDR3 is 15 amino acids. V dropped 0 bases and J dropped 10; count of bases not matched to a gene: 12. Germline V gives CDR1 SGHNT, CDR2 YYREEE (reference sequence). In DNA, the CDR3 is TGTGCCAGCAGCTTGGCCCCTCAAGGGGGCGGGGGAGCTTTCTTT. This encodes CASSLAPQGGGGAFF.

The rearrangement joins TRBV27 to TRBJ2-1; no definite D call. Looked up from germline, CDR1 is MNHEY and CDR2 is SMNVEV (reference sequence). This CDR3 is 11 amino acids long. V was clipped by 0 bases and J by 9 bases, with 3 bases between them. CDR3 protein: CASSLSSEQFF. The DNA of the CDR3 is TGTGCCAGCAGTTTATCTAGTGAGCAGTTCTTC.

This clone was counted between two and nine times. The chain carries TRBV6-4 and TRBJ2-6, with TRBD1 matching over 10 bases. V was clipped by 4 bases and J by 0 bases; unmatched bases: 0. Germline CDR1 MRHNA, CDR2 SNTAGT. The CDR3 is 16 residues long. CDR3 in amino acids: CASSGTGGSGANVLTF. Here the CDR3 DNA reads TGTGCCAGCAGTGGGACAGGGGGCTCTGGGGCCAACGTCCTGACTTTC.

CDR3 DNA sequence: TGTGCCAGCAGTCAACTAGGGGATACGCAGTATTTT. This sequence encodes CASSQLGDTQYF. V gene TRBV6-6 combines with J gene TRBJ2-3; TRBD2 might be the D (5 bases). This CDR3 has 12 residues. CDR1 MNHNY and CDR2 SVGAGI come from the germline V gene (reference sequence). Trimming removed 5 bases at V and 6 bases at J, with 9 bases between.

The genes are TRBV6-6 and TRBJ1-2, with D possibly TRBD1 on 6 matching bases. From germline, CDR1 is MNHNY and CDR2 SVGAGI (reference sequence). The CDR3 has 14 residues. The V and J ends lost 4 bases and 8 bases respectively, with 17 bases between them. CDR3 nucleotides: TGTGCCAGCAGTTCCCAGACAGGTCATTGGGGCTACACCTTC. Protein: CASSSQTGHWGYTF.

V gene TRBV7-8 combines with J gene TRBJ2-5; D gene uncertain. The germline V gene encodes CDR1 SGHVS and CDR2 FQNEAQ. V was cut by 1 base and J by 5 bases, with 5 bases left in between. This CDR3 contains 12 residues. The CDR3 loop is CASSLDWETQYF. The CDR3 DNA is TGTGCCAGCAGCTTAGATTGGGAGACCCAGTACTTC.

V and J are TRBV14 and TRBJ1-2, with 8 bases fitting TRBD1. With 3 bases clipped from V and 5 bases from J, the junction kept 8 bases outside the gene matches. Germline V gives CDR1 SGHDN, CDR2 FVKESK. The CDR3 runs to 15 residues. CDR3: CASSHRDRRLYGYTF. CDR3 bases: TGTGCCAGCAGCCATAGGGACAGGCGCCTATATGGCTACACCTTC.

This clone was seen a handful of times. This chain joins TRBV7-8 and TRBJ1-2; 9 bases are shared with TRBD1. The germline CDR1 and CDR2 sequences are SGHVS and FQNEAQ. The junction had 14 bases not matched to a gene; V was cut back by 5 bases and J by 7 bases. There are 16 residues in the CDR3. CDR3 in DNA: TGTGCCAGCAGCCAGGCCCGGGGCTGGACAGGGGCTGGCTACACCTTC. It codes for CASSQARGWTGAGYTF.

This chain links TRBV27 with TRBJ1-6; perhaps TRBD1 as D (6 bases). CDR1 and CDR2 from the germline V gene are MNHEY and SMNVEV (reference sequence). V was clipped by 10 bases and J by 9 bases, with 19 bases between them. This CDR3 spans 14 amino acids. The CDR3 DNA reads TGTGCCACCGCAGGTCAGGGGAGGAGTTCACCCCTCCACTTT. It specifies CATAGQGRSSPLHF.

The chain joins TRBV9 to TRBJ1-1; TRBD1 might be the D (6 bases). CDR3 length: 15 amino acids. Germline values: CDR1 SGDLS, CDR2 YYNGEE. V dropped 0 bases and J dropped 2 bases, with 11 bases sitting between them. For the CDR3, the DNA is TGTGCCAGCAGCGTAGAACCGGGGGCCAACACTGAAGCTTTCTTT. As protein: CASSVEPGANTEAFF.

The chain joins TRBV28 to TRBJ2-1, with 7 nucleotides matching TRBD2. Per the germline V gene, CDR1 is MDHEN and CDR2 is SYDVKM. V dropped 4 bases and J dropped 8; count of bases not matched to a gene: 14. The CDR3 totals 16 residues. CDR3 region: CASSCPATGGCDEQFF. CDR3 DNA: TGTGCCAGCAGTTGTCCTGCTACGGGGGGATGTGATGAGCAGTTCTTC.

The rearrangement joins TRBV4-3 to TRBJ1-3, with 9 bases fitting TRBD1. Germline assignment: CDR1 LGHNA and CDR2 YSLEER. V lost 3 bases to trimming and J lost 3 bases; unmatched junction nucleotides: 6. There are 16 residues in the CDR3. The CDR3 sequence is CASSHNRDRVGNTIYF. Here the CDR3 DNA reads TGCGCCAGCAGCCATAACCGGGACAGGGTTGGAAACACCATATATTTT.

This clone was found a few times. This sequence joins TRBV28 and TRBJ2-7, with 9 bases lining up with TRBD1. Unmatched junction bases numbered 12, after V lost 4 bases and J lost 5 bases. There are 16 residues in the CDR3. Germline loops: CDR1 MDHEN, CDR2 SYDVKM. Here the CDR3 DNA reads TGTGCCAGCAGTTCCCTTCCAGGACAGGGGTTCGACGAGCAGTACGTC. This gives the protein CASSSLPGQGFDEQYV.